This entry describes one TCR beta chain. Its specificity is not known. The data stem from a study of shared clonotypes between healthy human individuals. Overall study: Participating donors consisted of a couple of women and a few men aged 18 to 49. Study results and caveats: Enrolling few donors narrowed the genetic and exposure-history diversity that was represented.

From CD4+ cells came CD45RA+ naive and CD45RA-negative memory subsets. Some clones are missing from TCRdb's copy, which holds only in-frame ones; the method was immunoSEQ multiplex PCR. The table has approximately 530,000 clones, about 96% seen once. CDR1 SGHVS and CDR2 FQNEAQ come from the germline V gene. The CDR3 covers 13 residues. The J segment lost 5 bases and the V segment lost 5 bases, leaving 5 bases of the junction unmatched. The origin of this receptor is a woman aged 25 to 45 in good health. The sample was naive CD4+ T cells sorted from blood. Subset denoted: CD45RA+ positively selected. The gene calls are TRBV7-8 and TRBJ2-5, with 7 bases identical to TRBD2. The CDR3, as DNA: TGTGCCAGCAGCAGGGAGGGAGCGGAGACCCAGTACTTC. Encoded protein: CASSREGAETQYF.